Below are 24 T cell receptor beta chains sequenced from a single sample in a study of blood T cell repertoires in COVID-19. Sequencing was performed with immunoSEQ multiplex PCR; in TCRdb, only in-frame clones are kept and a portion is missing. Among 140,000 to 150,000 clones listed, around 87% were seen once. Sequencing was done on a sample of peripheral blood. These receptors originate from a woman in her sixties with active COVID-19.

The chain combines TRBV10-3 with TRBJ2-3, with TRBD2 identical over 11 bases. Germline assignment: CDR1 ENHRY and CDR2 SYGVKD. The CDR3 is made up of 15 amino acids. V dropped 6 bases and J dropped 2; count of bases not matched to a gene: 4. CDR3 amino acids: CAISRLAGLTDTQYF. Written as DNA, the CDR3 is TGTGCCATCAGCCGACTAGCGGGACTCACAGATACGCAGTATTTT.

The V gene is TRBV5-4, the J gene TRBJ2-7; TRBD2 is a possible D gene (5 bases). This CDR3 has 15 residues. CDR1 SGHNT and CDR2 YYREEE come from the germline V gene (reference sequence). Trimming pared 0 bases from V and 5 bases from J, leaving 15 bases between. For the CDR3, the DNA is TGTGCCAGCAGCTTGGAATCGAGGGCTTGGGACGAGCAGTACTTC. It is translated as CASSLESRAWDEQYF.

The V gene is TRBV4-3, the J gene TRBJ2-7, with a weak D call TRBD2 (5 bases). CDR1 is LGHNA and CDR2 is YSLEER in the germline V gene. The CDR3 length is 15 residues. Trimming left V 1 base short and J 2 bases short, with 12 bases between. The CDR3 DNA reads as TGCGCCAGCAGCCAAGGATTAGCGCTTACCTACGAGCAGTACTTC. Protein: CASSQGLALTYEQYF.

This clone was seen only a few times. V gene TRBV7-6 combines with J gene TRBJ1-3; 11 bases are shared with TRBD1. Germline values: CDR1 SGHVS, CDR2 FNYEAQ. V dropped 4 bases and J dropped 4; count of bases not matched to a gene: 6. This CDR3 is 16 amino acids long. CDR3 loop: CASSSGQGVAGNTIYF. The CDR3 DNA sequence: TGTGCCAGCAGCTCGGGACAGGGGGTAGCGGGAAACACCATATATTTT.

The V call is TRBV28, the J call TRBJ2-7; possibly TRBD2 for D (6 bases). Trimming removed 5 bases at V and 3 bases at J, with 14 bases between. The CDR3 is made up of 14 amino acids. From germline, CDR1 is MDHEN and CDR2 SYDVKM. In DNA, the CDR3 is TGTGCCAGCAGTGCCACGGGACTGAGCTACGAGCAGTACTTC. Its protein product is CASSATGLSYEQYF.

The genes are TRBV28 and TRBJ2-3; TRBD2 matches at 7 bases. Per the germline V gene, CDR1 is MDHEN and CDR2 is SYDVKM. After removal of 4 bases from V and 6 bases from J, the junction contained 7 bases not matched to a gene. The CDR3 spans 14 residues. In nucleotides, the CDR3 is TGTGCCAGCAGTTCCCGGACTAGTCTGGATACGCAGTATTTT. It yields the protein CASSSRTSLDTQYF.

This chain uses TRBV7-9 with TRBJ2-5, with 8 bases lining up with TRBD1. Germline V gene data show CDR1 as SEHNR and CDR2 as FQNEAQ (reference sequence). This CDR3 is 13 amino acids long. Trimming at V came to 5 bases and at J to 4 bases, leaving 3 bases not matched to a gene. CDR3 bases: TGTGCCAGCAGCCCCAGGGGGCGAGAGACCCAGTACTTC. As protein: CASSPRGRETQYF.

The chain is built from TRBV30 and TRBJ1-5; D might be TRBD1 (5 bases). Per germline, CDR1 GTSNPN and CDR2 SVGIG (reference sequence). Trimming removed 2 bases from V and 0 bases from J, with 11 bases in between. The CDR3 is 15 residues long. The CDR3: CAWSTDSHSNQPQHF. The DNA for the CDR3 is TGTGCCTGGAGTACTGACAGTCATAGCAATCAGCCCCAGCATTTT. Using reference TRBV30 and TRBJ1-5 for the parts outside the CDR3, the full variable domain is SQTIHQWPATLVQPVGSPLSLECTVEGTSNPNLYWYRQAAGRGLQLLFYSVGIGQISSEVPQNLSASRPQDRQFILSSKKLLLSDSGFYLCAWSTDSHSNQPQHFGDGTRLSIL.

The chain employs TRBV7-2 and TRBJ1-1; 7 bases are a match to TRBD1. Germline V lookup: CDR1 SGHTA, CDR2 FQGNSA. This CDR3 has 14 residues. V lost 2 bases and J lost 4; bases outside the gene matches: 4. The CDR3 sequence is CASSLRRGSTEAFF. As DNA, the CDR3 is TGTGCCAGCAGCTTACGCAGGGGGAGCACTGAAGCTTTCTTT.

The chain combines TRBV13 with TRBJ2-7, with 9 bases lining up with TRBD2. This CDR3 contains 15 residues. The V and J ends lost 0 bases and 3 bases, in that order; junction bases with no gene match: 3. Germline V lookup: CDR1 PRHDT, CDR2 FYEKMQ (reference sequence). The CDR3 DNA follows: TGTGCCAGCAGCTTAGGGCGGGAGGGGTTCTACGAGCAGTACTTC. It encodes CASSLGREGFYEQYF.

This clone has just one count. The chain carries TRBV27 and TRBJ2-3; maybe TRBD2 (5 bases). The CDR3 has 17 residues. V lost 5 bases, J lost 1 base, and 19 bases lay in between. CDR1 is MNHEY, CDR2 SMNVEV, per germline (reference sequence). The CDR3 spells CASSINLQDSRTDTQYF. The CDR3 coding sequence is TGTGCCAGCAGTATAAACCTCCAGGACTCCCGCACAGATACGCAGTATTTT.

This chain joins TRBV7-9 and TRBJ2-6, with no clear D. Germline V lookup: CDR1 SEHNR, CDR2 FQNEAQ (reference sequence). The germline V and J ends were trimmed by 6 bases and 2 bases, with 14 bases remaining between them. This CDR3 spans 16 amino acids. This CDR3 reads CASSLYSNAGANVLTF. The DNA of the CDR3 is TGTGCCAGCAGTCTCTACTCCAACGCTGGGGCCAACGTCCTGACTTTC.

The chain is built from TRBV9 and TRBJ2-1; 12 bases are a match to TRBD2. CDR1 is SGDLS and CDR2 is YYNGEE in the germline V gene. J was trimmed by 5 bases and V by 4 bases; bases with no gene match: 19. CDR3 length equals 20 residues. The CDR3 bases are TGTGCCAGCAGCCCCCGGACGAGGGGGAGACTAGCGGGAGCTGACAATGAGCAGTTCTTC. Its translation: CASSPRTRGRLAGADNEQFF.

Remarks on this clone: At one end, the junction sequence differs from germline, possibly due to a read error. The V call is TRBV7-7, the J call TRBJ2-1; D may be TRBD1 (6 bases). The CDR3 extends over 17 amino acids. Germline V CDR1 and CDR2: SSHAT, FNYEAQ (reference sequence). In DNA, the CDR3 is TGTGCTAGCAGCTTAATCCTGAAGGGGGATGCCTACAATGAGCAGTTCTTC. Protein sequence: CASSLILKGDAYNEQFF.

V is TRBV29-1 and J is TRBJ1-2; TRBD1 aligns across 7 bases. The germline V gene has CDR1 SQVTM and CDR2 ANQGSEA. The CDR3 has 14 amino acids. V shed 5 bases, J shed 5 bases, and the junction held 11 bases outside the gene matches. The CDR3 DNA sequence: TGCAGCGTTCTTGAGGGGGCCCTCCATTATGGCTACACCTTC. Translating gives CSVLEGALHYGYTF. Using reference TRBV29-1 and TRBJ1-2 for the parts outside the CDR3, the full variable domain is SAVISQKPSRDICQRGTSLTIQCQVDSQVTMMFWYRQQPGQSLTLIATANQGSEATYESGFVIDKFPISRPNLTFSTLTVSNMSPEDSSIYLCSVLEGALHYGYTFGSGTRLTVV.

This sequence joins TRBV19 and TRBJ1-2, with D uncertain. The germline V gene has CDR1 LNHDA and CDR2 SQIVND (reference sequence). The CDR3 is made up of 13 amino acids. The V end lost 5 bases, the J end lost 5 bases, and 12 bases lay between the germline ends. CDR3 sequence: CASSEASRYGYTF. The CDR3 DNA follows: TGTGCCAGTAGTGAGGCATCTCGATATGGCTACACCTTC.

The gene calls are TRBV2 and TRBJ1-2, with TRBD1 as a possible D gene (6 bases). V gave up 4 bases and J gave up 6 bases, with 15 bases separating them. The CDR3 totals 14 residues. Germline V gene lookup returns CDR1 SNHLY and CDR2 FYNNEI. CDR3 nucleotides: TGTGCCAGCAGTGCCCAACAGGGTCTTGATGGCTACACCTTC. Its protein is CASSAQQGLDGYTF.

The chain joins TRBV28 to TRBJ2-1, with 7 bases fitting TRBD2. The CDR3 loop spans 16 amino acids. V was clipped by 7 bases and J by 4 bases; unmatched bases: 13. Germline CDR1 and CDR2: MDHEN and SYDVKM. CDR3 residues: CASKESGTLIYNEQFF. The CDR3 DNA reads TGTGCCAGCAAGGAGAGCGGGACCCTGATTTACAATGAGCAGTTCTTC.

The J gene is TRBJ2-3, the V gene TRBV7-6; a possible D gene is TRBD1 (5 bases). The length of the CDR3 is 15 residues. V lost 1 base and J lost 1, with 9 bases in between. Germline CDR1 reads SGHVS; CDR2 reads FNYEAQ. The DNA of the CDR3 is TGTGCCAGCAGCTTAGATTGGGGCGGCACAGATACGCAGTATTTT. The encoded protein is CASSLDWGGTDTQYF.

This sequence joins TRBV28 and TRBJ1-2; 7 nucleotides align to TRBD1. The CDR3 is made up of 12 amino acids. The ends lost 5 bases at V and 11 bases at J; junction bases unmatched: 8. Germline V gives CDR1 MDHEN, CDR2 SYDVKM. The CDR3 DNA sequence: TGTGCCAGCAGTCCTGGGGACAGAAGGTACACCTTC. It translates to CASSPGDRRYTF.

The rearrangement uses TRBV2 and TRBJ2-5; 14 bases map to TRBD2. The germline V gene has CDR1 SNHLY and CDR2 FYNNEI. CDR3 length: 14 amino acids. The V gene end was trimmed by 8 bases and the J gene end by 4 bases; junction bases not matched to a gene: 3. The CDR3 DNA sequence: TGTGCCAGCGCCGGGACTAGCGGGAGAGAGACCCAGTACTTC. Translating it yields CASAGTSGRETQYF. Using reference TRBV2 and TRBJ2-5 for the parts outside the CDR3, the full variable domain is EPEVTQTPSHQVTQMGQEVILRCVPISNHLYFYWYRQILGQKVEFLVSFYNNEISEKSEIFDDQFSVERPDGSNFTLKIRSTKLEDSAMYFCASAGTSGRETQYFGPGTRLLVL.

J is TRBJ1-1 and V is TRBV20-1, with a tentative D call TRBD1 (5 bases). CDR3 length: 12 amino acids. V was cut by 3 bases and J by 4 bases, with 9 bases left in between. Germline lookup yields CDR1 DFQATT and CDR2 SNEGSKA (reference sequence). Here the CDR3 DNA reads TGCAGTGCTAGTCAGGGCAGCACTGAAGCTTTCTTT. Translation: CSASQGSTEAFF.

The chain has TRBV5-4 and TRBJ2-1; 10 bases fit TRBD1. Trimming removed 5 bases from V and 8 bases from J; junction bases left unmatched: 7. Germline assignment: CDR1 SGHNT and CDR2 YYREEE (reference sequence). The CDR3 length is 14 residues. The CDR3 nucleotides read TGTGCCAGCAGATTTGGACAGGGGGAGGATGAGCAGTTCTTC. This sequence encodes CASRFGQGEDEQFF.

The chain is built from TRBV5-4 and TRBJ1-3; perhaps TRBD1 as D (6 bases). Trimming removed 2 bases from V and 1 base from J, with 13 bases in between. Germline CDR1 and CDR2: SGHNT and YYREEE (reference sequence). This CDR3 has 16 amino acids. CDR3 coding DNA: TGTGCCAGCAGCTTCTCCTTTGGACAGTCTGGAAACACCATATATTTT. This translates into CASSFSFGQSGNTIYF.